These 21 T cell receptor beta chains came from one sample sequenced in a study of control samples from healthy donors and cancer patients. Only in-frame clones appear in the TCRdb table, and some are missing; sequencing was by immunoSEQ multiplex PCR. In the table there are around 130,000 clones, over 85% of which are singletons. Sequenced sample: PBMCs. The source is a man aged 45-65 years with head and neck cancer.

J is TRBJ2-5 and V is TRBV9; TRBD2 matches 7 bases. Per the germline V gene, CDR1 is SGDLS and CDR2 is YYNGEE. The junction had 9 bases not matched to a gene; V was cut back by 4 bases and J by 3 bases. The CDR3 is 15 residues long. In nucleotides, the CDR3 is TGTGCCAGCAGCCTCCCTACGGGGGGTAAAGAGACCCAGTACTTC. Residues: CASSLPTGGKETQYF.

A single count supports this clone. V usage is TRBV5-1 and J usage is TRBJ2-3; 10 positions match TRBD2. Germline CDR1 reads SGHRS; CDR2 reads YFSETQ. The ends lost 6 bases at V and 5 bases at J; junction bases unmatched: 9. The CDR3 consists of 15 residues. CDR3 sequence: CASNIGTSALDTQYF. The CDR3 bases are TGCGCCAGCAACATAGGGACTAGCGCCTTAGATACGCAGTATTTT.

The chain carries TRBV5-1 and TRBJ1-1; TRBD1 agrees at 7 bases. Germline trimming cut 0 bases from V and 10 bases from J; bases unmatched to any gene: 15. CDR3 length equals 16 residues. Per germline, CDR1 SGHRS and CDR2 YFSETQ. This CDR3 reads CASSLVGGDWVTGAFF. In DNA, the CDR3 is TGCGCCAGCAGCTTGGTAGGGGGCGATTGGGTGACGGGAGCTTTCTTT.

This chain links TRBV5-1 with TRBJ2-1; TRBD2 might be the D (6 bases). CDR3 size: 13 residues. Germline CDR1 SGHRS, CDR2 YFSETQ. V lost 4 bases and J lost 9, with 14 bases in between. CDR3 DNA: TGCGCCAGCAGCCAAACTAGCATCCCTGAGCAGTTCTTC. Residues: CASSQTSIPEQFF.

DNA of the CDR3: TGTGCCACTTCCTCGGAGGCTAGCGGTATTCGGGAGCTGTTTTTT. As protein: CATSSEASGIRELFF. The V and J genes are TRBV6-5 and TRBJ2-2; 7 nucleotides match TRBD2. This CDR3 spans 15 amino acids. Germline-derived CDR1 and CDR2 are MNHEY and SVGAGI. V gave up 10 bases and J gave up 9 bases; unmatched junction bases: 17.

This sequence joins TRBV5-4 and TRBJ2-1; D perhaps matches TRBD2 (6 bases). Between the trimmed V and J ends, which lost 4 bases and 8 bases, there was a span of 19 bases. Germline V gene lookup returns CDR1 SGHNT and CDR2 YYREEE (reference sequence). The CDR3 totals 15 residues. The CDR3 DNA is TGTGCCAGCAGCCAACTTTCACTAGCCACGGATGAGCAGTTCTTC. Translation: CASSQLSLATDEQFF.

This clone was found once. The chain links TRBV6-1 to TRBJ1-5, with TRBD1 matching 8 bases. Losses at the gene ends were 2 bases for V and 6 bases for J; bases not matched to a gene: 6. This CDR3 spans 15 amino acids. Germline CDR1 is MNHNS and CDR2 is SASEGT. The CDR3 spells CASSETRDRIQPQHF. CDR3 bases: TGTGCCAGCAGTGAAACCCGGGACAGGATTCAGCCCCAGCATTTT.

This chain links TRBV19 with TRBJ2-5; D gene unclear. V shed 0 bases and J shed 2 bases, with 1 base lying between them. The CDR3 loop spans 12 amino acids. Germline V gene data show CDR1 as LNHDA and CDR2 as SQIVND (reference sequence). The CDR3 DNA reads TGTGCCAGTAGTATAGATCAAGAGACCCAGTACTTC. Amino acid sequence: CASSIDQETQYF. Based on the CDR3 plus reference TRBV19 and TRBJ2-5, the full variable domain is DGGITQSPKYLFRKEGQNVTLSCEQNLNHDAMYWYRQDPGQGLRLIYYSQIVNDFQKGDIAEGYSVSREKKESFPLTVTSAQKNPTAFYLCASSIDQETQYFGPGTRLLVL.

V usage is TRBV6-5 and J usage is TRBJ2-1; no clear D gene. The V gene lost 5 bases and the J gene lost 0 bases, with 11 bases spanning the gap. The germline CDR1 and CDR2 sequences are MNHEY and SVGAGI. The CDR3 is 15 residues long. CDR3 loop: CASSTTKDSYNEQFF. The CDR3 DNA is TGTGCCAGCAGTACGACAAAAGACTCCTACAATGAGCAGTTCTTC.

This clone occurred once. This rearrangement joins TRBV29-1 to TRBJ2-2; D ambiguous. Germline CDR1 reads SQVTM; CDR2 reads ANQGSEA. V was cut by 5 bases and J by 6 bases, with 10 bases left in between. The CDR3 covers 12 residues. The CDR3 sequence is CSVFTISGELFF. As DNA, the CDR3 is TGCAGCGTTTTCACTATCTCCGGGGAGCTGTTTTTT.

The CDR3: CASSFSVDGYTF. DNA of the CDR3: TGTGCCAGCAGTTTTTCCGTGGATGGCTACACCTTC. V is TRBV28 and J is TRBJ1-2; D is undetermined. The CDR3 has 12 amino acids. CDR1 is MDHEN, CDR2 SYDVKM, per germline. With 3 bases removed from V and 6 bases from J, the gap between germline ends came to 8 bases.

The CDR3 region is CASSSGTGVGETQYF. Here the CDR3 DNA reads TGTGCCAGCAGCTCAGGGACAGGGGTCGGTGAGACCCAGTACTTC. The chain links TRBV11-2 to TRBJ2-5; TRBD1 matches 10 bases. There are 15 residues in the CDR3. The V gene's germline CDR1 is SGHAT and CDR2 FQNNGV. The J segment lost 5 bases and the V segment lost 4 bases, leaving 7 bases of the junction unmatched.

This clone was recorded a few times. V and J are TRBV20-1 and TRBJ2-7; 9 bases agree with TRBD2. Unmatched junction bases numbered 10, after V lost 3 bases and J lost 1 base. Looked up from germline, CDR1 is DFQATT and CDR2 is SNEGSKA (reference sequence). This CDR3 has 16 residues. CDR3: CSASRAGGRRSYEQYF. The CDR3 nucleotides are TGCAGTGCTAGTCGAGCGGGAGGCCGAAGGTCCTACGAGCAGTACTTC.

The chain's CDR3 is CASSLGLAGGIDEQFF. CDR3 nucleotides: TGTGCCAGCAGCCTAGGACTAGCGGGGGGGATTGATGAGCAGTTCTTC. The chain links TRBV7-3 to TRBJ2-1; TRBD2 aligns across 15 bases. CDR1 is SGHTA, CDR2 FQGTGA, per germline. V gave up 5 bases and J gave up 8 bases; unmatched junction bases: 7. This CDR3 has 16 amino acids.

On this clone: The sample holds other DNA sequences that translate to the same CDR3. The chain couples TRBV6-5 to TRBJ1-1; TRBD1 is a possible D gene (6 bases). V gave up 9 bases and J gave up 5 bases, with 19 bases separating them. The germline V gene has CDR1 MNHEY and CDR2 SVGAGI. The CDR3 runs to 14 residues. CDR3 in DNA: TGTGCCAGTAGCGAGGGACAATTCGGGACTGAAGCTTTCTTT. This encodes CASSEGQFGTEAFF.

The J gene is TRBJ2-5, the V gene TRBV6-2 or TRBV6-3, with D possibly TRBD2 on 5 matching bases. The ends were cut back, 6 bases at V and 5 bases at J, with 19 bases in the middle. Germline CDR1 reads MNHEY; CDR2 reads SVGEGT. CDR3 size: 15 residues. CDR3: CASSGAASGRETQYF. As DNA, the CDR3 is TGTGCCAGCAGCGGCGCCGCGAGCGGCCGGGAGACCCAGTACTTC.

The V gene is TRBV7-9, the J gene TRBJ2-1, with 9 bases that match TRBD1. V shed 0 bases and J 15 bases; nucleotides not matched to a gene: 3. This CDR3 comprises 12 residues. The V gene's germline CDR1 is SEHNR and CDR2 FQNEAQ (reference sequence). The CDR3 loop is CASSLAGTGLFF. For the CDR3, the DNA is TGTGCCAGCAGCTTAGCGGGGACAGGGTTGTTCTTC.

Only a few counts were recorded for this clone. J is TRBJ2-7 and V is TRBV7-9; 8 bases match TRBD2. The junction had 10 bases not matched to a gene; V was cut back by 0 bases and J by 0 bases. The CDR3 has 18 residues. Germline assignment: CDR1 SEHNR and CDR2 FQNEAQ (reference sequence). The CDR3: CASSLARRSGISSYEQYF. The CDR3 nucleotides are TGTGCCAGCAGCTTAGCTCGCCGTAGCGGGATCAGCTCCTACGAGCAGTACTTC.

The table lists this clone with a few counts. The gene calls are TRBV10-3 and TRBJ1-2; 10 bases align to TRBD1. There are 13 residues in the CDR3. Germline V gene data show CDR1 as ENHRY and CDR2 as SYGVKD. V trimming: 10 bases; J trimming: 5 bases; junction bases outside the gene matches: 7. The CDR3 loop reads CATPGQGRYGYTF. Written as DNA, the CDR3 is TGTGCCACCCCGGGACAGGGGAGGTATGGCTACACCTTC.

This clone was seen a single time. The V gene is TRBV29-1, the J gene TRBJ2-5; D is unclear. The CDR3 has 12 residues. Between the trimmed V and J ends, which lost 4 bases and 5 bases, there was a span of 11 bases. Germline V gene sequence: CDR1 SQVTM, CDR2 ANQGSEA. For the CDR3, the DNA is TGCAGCGTTGTTAGAGTGGGGGAGACCCAGTACTTC. It yields the protein CSVVRVGETQYF. Drawing the rest from reference TRBV29-1 and TRBJ2-5, the complete variable domain is SAVISQKPSRDICQRGTSLTIQCQVDSQVTMMFWYRQQPGQSLTLIATANQGSEATYESGFVIDKFPISRPNLTFSTLTVSNMSPEDSSIYLCSVVRVGETQYFGPGTRLLVL.

The chain joins TRBV6-5 to TRBJ1-6, with D perhaps TRBD1 (5 bases). This CDR3 has 15 amino acids. Trimming left V 6 bases short and J 0 bases short, with 9 bases between. Germline V lookup: CDR1 MNHEY, CDR2 SVGAGI. The CDR3 spells CASRGDSSYNSPLHF. DNA for the CDR3: TGTGCCAGCAGGGGTGACAGCTCCTATAATTCACCCCTCCACTTT.